The present entry profiles one T cell receptor beta chain with its context. There is no known antigen for this receptor. No base-level quality is on record; no much larger clone is a single base apart. The sample originates from a study of shared clonotypes between healthy human individuals (dated by TCRdb to 2020 to 2022). Notes on the research overall: Three men and a couple of women, aged 18 to 49 years, made up the cohort. To estimate repertoire size and how much clonotypes are shared between individuals, the study performed deep sequencing of blood TCR repertoires from roughly five healthy adults. Different laboratories and diverse techniques were used to prepare libraries and sequence TCR repertoires, to increase sequencing depth and limit assay-specific biases. Per donor, leukapheresis produced somewhere between about 0.9 and 9 billion PBMCs.

The donors were healthy, HIV-negative adults with no recently reported acute infections or vaccinations. Only Caucasian adults living in Nashville, Tennessee, USA were represented among the donors. For unsorted samples, roughly 86 million PBMCs were counted and genomic DNA was extracted with the QIAamp DNA Blood Mini kit. Blood was obtained by leukapheresis, after which PBMCs were separated by Ficoll-Histopaque density gradient centrifugation and cryopreserved in liquid nitrogen vapor phase. Relative to germline, V is 2 bases shorter and J is 7 bases shorter, with 15 bases between their ends. Measured from the cysteine to the phenylalanine, the CDR3 is 15 residues long. Just CDR3 DNA is preserved here, 45 bases in frame from base 1. In the germline V gene, CDR1 corresponds to MDHEN and CDR2 to SYDVKM. Using the deep immunoSEQ assay, multiplex PCR amplified TCR CDR3 regions from genomic DNA. Genomic DNA extracted from each cell subset was distributed evenly over all wells of several immunoSEQ 96-well plates, and each plate served as one replicate. For unsorted PBMC, each replicate PCR was loaded with 300 ng genomic DNA, equivalent to some 27,000 T cell genomes. Genomic DNA from unsorted PBMC was sequenced over ten immunoSEQ deep assay plates. Purified libraries were quantified with a Qubit 3.0 fluorometer, sized on a Bioanalyzer 2100, and re-quantified with the KAPA Library Quantification kit. Every immunoSEQ 96-well plate was sequenced on a dedicated single-read 150-cycle Illumina NextSeq 550 flow cell. As for the authors' bioinformatics: The immunoSEQ output contained only junctional sequences without quality scores, so filtering could not match that applied to full-length reads. Sequences were annotated with PyIR, a Python wrapper for IgBLAST v1.9, and V/J genes and CDR3 were assigned using IMGT germline references. Any read was removed if the V/J assignment was weak (E-value above 1e-6), the CDR3 was missing, or the read contained stop codons, out-of-frame junctions, or ambiguous translated residues. V3J clonotypes were defined as sequences sharing the same inferred V gene, J gene, and CDR3 amino acid sequence. The percentage overlap between two repertoires was calculated by dividing the number of shared unique clonotypes by the size of the smaller repertoire. Three approaches were used to assess repertoire richness: RTK rarefaction, the Chao1 estimator, and Recon v2.1 estimates of unobserved clonotypes. Drawn from immuneACCESS, this table holds only the in-frame rearrangements with V and J called that TCRdb kept. Clones are partly lost; checked studies trace under half to an unresolved V gene and leave the rest unexplained. Clone size and V and J calls were adopted from that table, with D and trimming inferred from the DNA. This sample has about 520,000 clones in its table, and around 73% of those were observed once. More than 10% of the sample is taken by the ten largest.

Study-wide findings and limitations: Because the study included only a small number of donors, the genetic and exposure-history diversity represented was limited. Based on pairwise subsampling, the degree of clonotype sharing among donors was expected to be affected by sequencing depth. Sampling was limited to blood, and TCR repertoires in tissue likely differ from TCR repertoires in blood.

Material: PBMCs. The TCR comes from a woman in her forties in good health. Some clones in this sample may be carry-over from other donors' samples. The V and J genes are TRBV28 and TRBJ2-1; D gene: possibly TRBD2, on 6 matching bases. The encoded CDR3 is CASSLVAGGRNEQFF. Read as DNA, the sequence is TGTGCCAGCAGTTTAGTAGCCGGAGGGCGTAATGAGCAGTTCTTC.